This TCR beta chain appears in the sequencing data of a study of human T cells and chemical hapten exposure. Whole-study findings and limits: No alteration of TCRs above 1 in 1000 frequency was seen with DPC sensitization.

The CDR3 runs 13 residues. The V end was cut by 1 base, the J end by 5 bases, with 8 bases between. Germline V gene lookup returns CDR1 SEHNR and CDR2 FQNEAQ (reference sequence). Time point described: patch test 1, 2 weeks after DPC sensitization. Treatment of the sample: therapeutic diphenylcyclopropenone sensitization with weekly scalp DPC. Samples of blood were obtained prior to the application of each patch test. The study enrolled 18 to 70-year-old alopecia patients suitable for DPC. Attachment of unique molecular identifiers to individual cDNA molecules was performed in the library. TCRdb re-called the RACE reads with MiXCR, one entry per CDR3 protein. The profile shows roughly 120,000 distinct CDR3 sequences, over 10% of them singletons. This clonotype was detected only a few times. Its cognate antigen is unknown.

The sample was whole blood, taken in connection with sensitization to the hapten diphenylcyclopropenone (DPC). The clonotype originates from a woman aged 45-60 years with alopecia areata. Some clones in this sample may be carry-over from other donors' samples. The V and J genes are TRBV7-9 and TRBJ2-5; unclear D gene. CDR3 nucleotide sequence: TGTGCCAGCAGCTTAGGCGTAGGGGAGACCCAGTACTTC. This gives the protein CASSLGVGETQYF. Drawing the rest from reference TRBV7-9 and TRBJ2-5, the complete variable domain is DTGVSQNPRHKITKRGQNVTFRCDPISEHNRLYWYRQTLGQGPEFLTYFQNEAQLEKSRLLSDRFSAERPKGSFSTLEIQRTEQGDSAMYLCASSLGVGETQYFGPGTRLLVL.